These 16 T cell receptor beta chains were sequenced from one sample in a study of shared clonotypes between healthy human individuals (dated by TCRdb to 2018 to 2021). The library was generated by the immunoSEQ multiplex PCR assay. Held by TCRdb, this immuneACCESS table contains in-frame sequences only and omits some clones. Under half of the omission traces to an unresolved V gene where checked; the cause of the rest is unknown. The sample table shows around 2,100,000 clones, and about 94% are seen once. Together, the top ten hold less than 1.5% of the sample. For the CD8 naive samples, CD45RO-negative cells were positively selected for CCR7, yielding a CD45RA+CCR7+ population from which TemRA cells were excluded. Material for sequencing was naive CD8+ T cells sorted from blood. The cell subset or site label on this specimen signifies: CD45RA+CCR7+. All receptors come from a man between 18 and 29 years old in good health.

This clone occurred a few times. CDR3 protein: CAISGEPQPTYEQYF. The CDR3 bases are TGTGCCATCAGTGGGGAGCCCCAGCCGACTTACGAGCAGTACTTC. This chain connects TRBV10-3 to TRBJ2-7; possibly TRBD2 for D (5 bases). Germline V CDR1 and CDR2: ENHRY, SYGVKD. Trimming took 4 bases from V and 4 from J, leaving 17 bases between them. The CDR3 extends over 15 amino acids.

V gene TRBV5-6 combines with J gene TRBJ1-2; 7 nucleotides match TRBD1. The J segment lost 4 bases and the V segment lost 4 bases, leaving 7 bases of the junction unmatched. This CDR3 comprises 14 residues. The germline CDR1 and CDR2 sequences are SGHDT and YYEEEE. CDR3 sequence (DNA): TGTGCCAGCAGCGTAGGGACAGCAGCCTATGGCTACACCTTC. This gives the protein CASSVGTAAYGYTF.

The CDR3 here is CASSVGNDVYEQYF. The CDR3 DNA is TGTGCCAGCAGCGTAGGGAATGATGTGTACGAGCAGTACTTC. The chain joins TRBV9 to TRBJ2-7; no clear D gene. This CDR3 is 14 amino acids long. V was clipped by 0 bases and J by 4 bases, with 11 bases between them. CDR1 is SGDLS and CDR2 is YYNGEE in the germline V gene.

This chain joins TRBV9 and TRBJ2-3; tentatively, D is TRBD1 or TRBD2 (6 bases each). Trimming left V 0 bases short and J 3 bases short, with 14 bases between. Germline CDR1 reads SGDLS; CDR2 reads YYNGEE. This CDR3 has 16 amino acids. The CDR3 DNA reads TGTGCCAGCAGCGTAGAACAAGGGGGGAGTACAGATACGCAGTATTTT. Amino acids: CASSVEQGGSTDTQYF.

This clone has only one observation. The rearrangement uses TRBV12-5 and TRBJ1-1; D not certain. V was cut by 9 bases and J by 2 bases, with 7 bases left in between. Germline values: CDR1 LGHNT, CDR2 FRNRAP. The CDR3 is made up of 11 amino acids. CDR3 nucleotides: TGTGCTAGCGTCGGAAACACTGAAGCTTTCTTT. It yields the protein CASVGNTEAFF.

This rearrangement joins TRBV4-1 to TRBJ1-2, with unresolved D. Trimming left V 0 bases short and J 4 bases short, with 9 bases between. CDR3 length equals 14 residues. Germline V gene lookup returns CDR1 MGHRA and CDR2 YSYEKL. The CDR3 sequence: CASSQDYSLYGYTF. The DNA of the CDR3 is TGCGCCAGCAGCCAAGACTACAGCCTCTATGGCTACACCTTC.

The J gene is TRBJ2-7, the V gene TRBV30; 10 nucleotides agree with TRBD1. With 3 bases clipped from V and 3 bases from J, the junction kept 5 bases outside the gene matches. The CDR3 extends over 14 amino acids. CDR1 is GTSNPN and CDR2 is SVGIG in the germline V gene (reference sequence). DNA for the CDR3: TGTGCCTGGAGGCCCGGGACAGGGGACTACGAGCAGTACTTC. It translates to CAWRPGTGDYEQYF.

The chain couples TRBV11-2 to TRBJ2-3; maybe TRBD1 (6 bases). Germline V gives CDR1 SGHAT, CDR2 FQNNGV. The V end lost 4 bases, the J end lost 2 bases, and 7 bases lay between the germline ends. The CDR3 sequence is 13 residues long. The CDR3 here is CASSWTATDTQYF. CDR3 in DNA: TGTGCCAGCAGCTGGACAGCCACAGATACGCAGTATTTT.

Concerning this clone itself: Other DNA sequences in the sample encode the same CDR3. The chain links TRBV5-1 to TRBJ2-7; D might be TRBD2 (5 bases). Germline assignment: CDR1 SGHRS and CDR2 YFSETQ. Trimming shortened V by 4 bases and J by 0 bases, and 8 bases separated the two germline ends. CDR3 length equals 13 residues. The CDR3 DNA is TGCGCCAGCAGCCTAGCAACCTCCTACGAGCAGTACTTC. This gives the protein CASSLATSYEQYF.

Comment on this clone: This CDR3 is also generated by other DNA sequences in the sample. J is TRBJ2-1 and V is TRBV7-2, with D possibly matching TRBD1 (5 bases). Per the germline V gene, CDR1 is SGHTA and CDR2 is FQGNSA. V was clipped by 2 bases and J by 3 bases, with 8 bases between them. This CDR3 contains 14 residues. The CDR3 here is CASSLQGSYNEQFF. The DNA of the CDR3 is TGTGCCAGCAGCTTACAGGGAAGCTACAATGAGCAGTTCTTC.

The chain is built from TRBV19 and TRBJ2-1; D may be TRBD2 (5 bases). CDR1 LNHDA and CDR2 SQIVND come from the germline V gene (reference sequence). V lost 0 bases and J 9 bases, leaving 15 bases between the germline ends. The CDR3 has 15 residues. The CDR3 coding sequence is TGTGCCAGTAGTATAGATCTAAGTAGCGTAGGTGAGCAGTTCTTC. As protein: CASSIDLSSVGEQFF.

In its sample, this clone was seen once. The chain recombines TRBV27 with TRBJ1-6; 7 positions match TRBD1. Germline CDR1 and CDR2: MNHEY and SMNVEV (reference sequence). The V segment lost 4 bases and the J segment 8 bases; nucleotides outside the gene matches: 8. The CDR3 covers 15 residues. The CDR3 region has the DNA TGTGCCAGCAGTTCAGGGGGGATCAAAGATTCACCCCTCCACTTT. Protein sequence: CASSSGGIKDSPLHF.

CDR3 DNA: TGCAGCGTTGCTGAAGGGGGCGGCTATGGCTACACCTTC. It translates to CSVAEGGGYGYTF. V usage is TRBV29-1 and J usage is TRBJ1-2; 7 nucleotides align to TRBD1. CDR3 length equals 13 residues. V lost 4 bases and J lost 4; bases outside the gene matches: 6. CDR1 and CDR2 from the germline V gene are SQVTM and ANQGSEA.

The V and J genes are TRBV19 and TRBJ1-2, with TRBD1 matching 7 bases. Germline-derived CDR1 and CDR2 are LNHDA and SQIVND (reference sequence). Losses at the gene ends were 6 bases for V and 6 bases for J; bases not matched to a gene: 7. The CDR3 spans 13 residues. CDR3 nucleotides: TGTGCCAGTAGGCGGCAGGGGGAGGATGGCTACACCTTC. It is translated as CASRRQGEDGYTF.

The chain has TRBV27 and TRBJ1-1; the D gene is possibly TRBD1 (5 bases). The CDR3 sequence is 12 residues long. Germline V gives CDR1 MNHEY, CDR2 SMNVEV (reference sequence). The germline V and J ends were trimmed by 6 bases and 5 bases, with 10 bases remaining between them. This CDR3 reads CASSAGGTEAFF. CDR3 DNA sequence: TGTGCCAGCAGCGCCGGGGGTACTGAAGCTTTCTTT.

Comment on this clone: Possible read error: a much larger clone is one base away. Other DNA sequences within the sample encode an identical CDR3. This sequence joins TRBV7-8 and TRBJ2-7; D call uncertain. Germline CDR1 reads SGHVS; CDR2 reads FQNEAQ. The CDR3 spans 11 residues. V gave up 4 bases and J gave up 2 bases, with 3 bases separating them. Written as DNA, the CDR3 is TGTGCCAGCAGCTCCACCTACGAGCAGTACTTC. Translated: CASSSTYEQYF.